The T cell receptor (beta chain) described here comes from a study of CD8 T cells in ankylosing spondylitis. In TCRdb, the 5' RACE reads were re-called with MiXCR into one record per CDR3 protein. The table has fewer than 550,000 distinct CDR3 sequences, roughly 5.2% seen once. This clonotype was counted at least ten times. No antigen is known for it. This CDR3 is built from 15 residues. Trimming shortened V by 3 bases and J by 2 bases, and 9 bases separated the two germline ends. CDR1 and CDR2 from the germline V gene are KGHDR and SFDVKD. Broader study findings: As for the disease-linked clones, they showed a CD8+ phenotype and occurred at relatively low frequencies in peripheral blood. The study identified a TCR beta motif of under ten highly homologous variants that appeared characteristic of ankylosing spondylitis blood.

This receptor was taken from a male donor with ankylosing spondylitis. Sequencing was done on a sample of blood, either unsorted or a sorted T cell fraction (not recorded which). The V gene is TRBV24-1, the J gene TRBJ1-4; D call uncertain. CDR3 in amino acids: CATSDPRVTNEKLFF. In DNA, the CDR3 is TGTGCCACCAGTGATCCGCGGGTGACTAATGAAAAACTGTTTTTT.